Sequencing of this T cell receptor (beta chain) was carried out in a study of T-cell memory formation after mild COVID-19. Study-level results: Whereas later expanders leaned CD4+, clones contracting day 15 to 85 showed a balanced CD4/CD8 makeup.

Germline assignment: CDR1 MGHRA and CDR2 YSYEKL. V was clipped by 1 base and J by 7 bases, with 16 bases between them. The CDR3 runs to 15 residues. This clonotype was seen more than once but under ten times. The antigen is unknown. TCRdb reprocessed the 5' RACE reads with MiXCR, giving one entry per CDR3 protein. This table has about 360,000 distinct CDR3 sequences, about 15% appearing once. The chain carries TRBV4-1 and TRBJ1-2; no definite D call. Sequencing was performed on PBMCs or a T cell subset sorted from them (not recorded which). The clonotype comes from a man in his late teens or twenties who had mild COVID-19 (a few samples of this study predate the infection). Cell type and time point are not known. This CDR3 is CASSQVSRPQLGYTF. The CDR3 DNA sequence: TGCGCCAGCAGCCAAGTTAGTAGGCCTCAGCTTGGCTACACCTTC.